The T cell receptor beta chain described here comes from a study of T-cell memory formation after mild COVID-19. In TCRdb, the 5' RACE reads were re-called with MiXCR into one record per CDR3 protein. Among under 700,000 distinct CDR3 sequences listed, around 21% were seen once. Germline V lookup: CDR1 LGHDT, CDR2 YNNKEL (reference sequence). CDR3 length equals 14 residues. V lost 4 bases and J 6 bases, leaving 12 bases between the germline ends. This clonotype showed up just a few times. Sequencing was performed on PBMCs or a T cell subset sorted from them (not recorded which). This sequence was found in an adult woman who had mild COVID-19 (a few samples of this study predate the infection). Cell type and time point are not known. V and J are TRBV3-1 and TRBJ1-4; D is perhaps TRBD1 (5 bases). CDR3 coding DNA: TGTGCCAGCAGCCTGAGGACAAACGATGAAAAACTGTTTTTT. The encoded protein is CASSLRTNDEKLFF.